The next 9 T cell receptor beta chains were all read from a single sample in a study of OX40 agonist ivuxolimab in advanced cancers. The repertoire was sequenced with immunoSEQ multiplex PCR; TCRdb's copy has only in-frame clones and lacks some. The table has around 70,000 clones, roughly 80% seen once. Sample: CD4+ or CD8+ T cells sorted from blood, taken in a trial of the OX40 agonist ivuxolimab. The source of these receptors is an adult with an advanced solid tumor such as melanoma, head and neck, liver or kidney cancer.

The genes are TRBV6-5 and TRBJ2-1; maybe TRBD2 (6 bases). The CDR3 covers 15 residues. V lost 8 bases, J lost 7 bases, and 21 bases lay in between. Per germline, CDR1 MNHEY and CDR2 SVGAGI. This CDR3 is CASAWGMGGGNEQFF. The CDR3, as DNA: TGTGCCAGCGCATGGGGGATGGGGGGAGGAAATGAGCAGTTCTTC.

The rearrangement uses TRBV7-8 and TRBJ1-4; D is ambiguous. In germline, CDR1 is SGHVS, CDR2 FQNEAQ. The CDR3 totals 14 residues. The V and J ends lost 5 bases and 6 bases respectively, with 13 bases between them. The CDR3 loop reads CASSGREVDEKLFF. The CDR3 DNA follows: TGTGCCAGCAGCGGCCGGGAAGTGGATGAAAAACTGTTTTTT.

The rearrangement links TRBV4-1 to TRBJ2-1; D is uncertain. From germline, CDR1 is MGHRA and CDR2 YSYEKL. The CDR3 sequence is 15 residues long. The V gene lost 4 bases and the J gene lost 11 bases, with 21 bases spanning the gap. CDR3 sequence: CASSPQELGTMKQFF. CDR3 coding DNA: TGCGCCAGCAGCCCCCAGGAGCTGGGTACAATGAAGCAGTTCTTC.

This clone has a single count. This chain connects TRBV19 to TRBJ1-1; 9 bases line up with TRBD1. The V and J ends lost 5 bases and 5 bases, in that order; junction bases with no gene match: 9. This CDR3 has 15 residues. Germline V gene data show CDR1 as LNHDA and CDR2 as SQIVND (reference sequence). Here the CDR3 reads CASSVYGQGSTEAFF. As DNA, the CDR3 is TGTGCCAGTAGTGTATACGGACAGGGGTCGACTGAAGCTTTCTTT.

The CDR3 DNA reads TGTGCCAGCAGCTTAGTACGCGGGGGGTACTACAATGAGCAGTTCTTC. It codes for CASSLVRGGYYNEQFF. The chain links TRBV11-2 to TRBJ2-1; the match to TRBD2 covers 8 bases. The CDR3 is 16 amino acids. Germline assignment: CDR1 SGHAT and CDR2 FQNNGV. The ends lost 1 base at V and 3 bases at J; junction bases unmatched: 5.

This clone appeared a few times. J is TRBJ2-7 and V is TRBV5-1; 12 bases match TRBD2. This CDR3 comprises 16 residues. Germline CDR1 and CDR2: SGHRS and YFSETQ. J was trimmed by 5 bases and V by 4 bases; bases with no gene match: 10. CDR3: CASSKLAGGLSDEQYF. The CDR3 DNA sequence: TGCGCCAGCAGCAAACTAGCGGGAGGACTTAGCGACGAGCAGTACTTC.

The chain recombines TRBV6-6 with TRBJ2-7; 8 bases match TRBD1. This CDR3 has 14 residues. V shed 5 bases and J 0 bases; nucleotides not matched to a gene: 3. The germline V gene has CDR1 MNHNY and CDR2 SVGAGI (reference sequence). The CDR3 DNA sequence: TGTGCCAGCAGTCGACAGGGGAGCTCCTACGAGCAGTACTTC. It specifies CASSRQGSSYEQYF.

This chain uses TRBV9 with TRBJ2-3, with D maybe TRBD1 (5 bases). CDR1 and CDR2 (germline): SGDLS, YYNGEE. This CDR3 has 14 amino acids. Deletions cut 4 bases from V and 2 bases from J, with 11 bases between. The CDR3 protein is CASSPRTNTDTQYF. The CDR3 coding sequence is TGTGCCAGCAGCCCCCGGACAAACACAGATACGCAGTATTTT.

This clone has a single count. The rearrangement joins TRBV19 to TRBJ1-2; TRBD1 matches at 7 bases. CDR1 is LNHDA, CDR2 SQIVND, per germline (reference sequence). This CDR3 has 15 amino acids. V was pared by 5 bases and J by 2 bases, with 8 bases of the junction left unmatched. The CDR3 DNA reads as TGTGCCAGTAGTCCAACCGGGACAGTAAACTATGGCTACACCTTC. This sequence encodes CASSPTGTVNYGYTF.